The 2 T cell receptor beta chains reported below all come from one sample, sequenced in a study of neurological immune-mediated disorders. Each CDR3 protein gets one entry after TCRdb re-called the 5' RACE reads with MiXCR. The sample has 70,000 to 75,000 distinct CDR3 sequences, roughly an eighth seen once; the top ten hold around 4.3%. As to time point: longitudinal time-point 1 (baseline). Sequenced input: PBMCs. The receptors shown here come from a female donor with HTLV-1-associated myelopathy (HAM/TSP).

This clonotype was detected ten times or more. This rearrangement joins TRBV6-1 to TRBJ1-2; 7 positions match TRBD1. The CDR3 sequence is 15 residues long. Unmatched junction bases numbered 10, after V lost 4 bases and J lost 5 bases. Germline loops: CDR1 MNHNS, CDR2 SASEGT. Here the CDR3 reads CASSAVRDRGYGYTF. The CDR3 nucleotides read TGTGCCAGCAGTGCGGTCCGGGACAGAGGGTATGGCTACACCTTC.

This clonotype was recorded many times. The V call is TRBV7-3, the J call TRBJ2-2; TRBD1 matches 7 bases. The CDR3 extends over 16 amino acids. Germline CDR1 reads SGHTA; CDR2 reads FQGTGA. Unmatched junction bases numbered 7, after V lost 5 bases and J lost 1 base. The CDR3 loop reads CASSLTRQGNTGELFF. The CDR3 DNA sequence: TGTGCCAGCAGCCTTACCCGACAGGGGAACACCGGGGAGCTGTTTTTT.